The 10 T cell receptor beta chains reported below all come from one sample, sequenced in a study of T cell changes during pregnancy in multiple sclerosis. Generated by immunoSEQ multiplex PCR, the TCRdb table keeps only in-frame clones and is missing some. The sample includes about 93,000 clones, roughly 92% of them seen just once. This specimen consisted of peripheral blood, obtained after pregnancy. These receptors all stem from a female donor with multiple sclerosis, enrolled in a pregnancy study.

This clone is a singleton in its sample. This chain's CDR3 is CASSLDSGVYNEQFF. The CDR3, as DNA: TGTGCCAGCAGCTTAGACAGCGGGGTTTACAATGAGCAGTTCTTC. The chain joins TRBV11-3 to TRBJ2-1; 7 bases align to TRBD2. Germline lookup yields CDR1 SGHNT and CDR2 YENEEA. V lost 0 bases and J lost 4; bases outside the gene matches: 3. The CDR3 contains 15 residues.

This chain joins TRBV19 and TRBJ2-3, with D unresolved. This CDR3 has 11 residues. Trimming removed 6 bases from V and 4 bases from J, with 5 bases in between. CDR1 is LNHDA and CDR2 is SQIVND in the germline V gene (reference sequence). The CDR3 bases are TGTGCCAGTAGCGAGCCAGATACGCAGTATTTT. Translation: CASSEPDTQYF.

This clone was counted once. The chain is built from TRBV30 and TRBJ1-1, with D unclear. The CDR3 loop spans 11 amino acids. Germline loops: CDR1 GTSNPN, CDR2 SVGIG (reference sequence). Trimming took off 0 bases at V and 6 bases at J, with 5 bases between the two ends. In DNA, the CDR3 is TGTGCCTGGAGTGTTAGAGCTGAAGCTTTCTTT. Residues: CAWSVRAEAFF.

The rearrangement links TRBV30 to TRBJ2-2; weak D call: TRBD2 (6 bases). The CDR3 consists of 14 residues. Trimming cost V 3 bases and J 1 base, with 9 bases left between them. Germline assignment: CDR1 GTSNPN and CDR2 SVGIG (reference sequence). The CDR3 coding sequence is TGTGCCTGGAGGAGGGACTTGAACACCGGGGAGCTGTTTTTT. This codes for CAWRRDLNTGELFF.

CDR3 sequence (DNA): TGTGCCAGCAGCTTAATTCCGGGGGGGGGCACAGATACGCAGTATTTT. Protein: CASSLIPGGGTDTQYF. This sequence joins TRBV7-9 and TRBJ2-3, with TRBD2 matching 8 bases. The CDR3 runs 16 residues. The V gene end was trimmed by 2 bases and the J gene end by 1 base; junction bases not matched to a gene: 5. Germline CDR1 reads SEHNR; CDR2 reads FQNEAQ (reference sequence).

The rearrangement links TRBV19 to TRBJ2-1; D unresolved. Germline V gene sequence: CDR1 LNHDA, CDR2 SQIVND (reference sequence). CDR3 size: 15 residues. The V and J ends lost 10 bases and 4 bases respectively, with 20 bases between them. CDR3 in DNA: TGTGCCACCCTTTCCGAAAACTATGGGTACAATGAGCAGTTCTTC. Translated: CATLSENYGYNEQFF.

This chain connects TRBV7-2 to TRBJ2-4; 10 nucleotides agree with TRBD1. This CDR3 has 14 amino acids. Per germline, CDR1 SGHTA and CDR2 FQGNSA. V gave up 5 bases and J gave up 15 bases; unmatched junction bases: 13. CDR3 bases: TGTGCCAGCAGCCCAGGGACAGGGGCCCGGTTTCGGTACTTC. Its protein is CASSPGTGARFRYF.

On this clone itself: This sample includes further DNA sequences coding for the same CDR3. V gene TRBV5-1 combines with J gene TRBJ2-2; 14 bases are a match to TRBD2. The CDR3 is 16 amino acids. The germline V gene has CDR1 SGHRS and CDR2 YFSETQ. V shed 7 bases and J 2 bases; nucleotides not matched to a gene: 4. In DNA form, the CDR3 reads TGCGCCAGCGAAGGACTAGCGGGGGGCAACACCGGGGAGCTGTTTTTT. This sequence encodes CASEGLAGGNTGELFF.

J is TRBJ1-2 and V is TRBV9, with 8 bases that match TRBD1. This CDR3 is built from 14 residues. Germline V gene sequence: CDR1 SGDLS, CDR2 YYNGEE. V gave up 4 bases and J gave up 5 bases; unmatched junction bases: 7. CDR3 protein: CASSSGTGRYGYTF. CDR3 DNA: TGTGCCAGCAGCTCAGGGACAGGAAGATATGGCTACACCTTC.

The chain combines TRBV5-4 with TRBJ1-1; D ambiguous. Trimming removed 4 bases at V and 7 bases at J, with 11 bases between. Germline-derived CDR1 and CDR2 are SGHNT and YYREEE (reference sequence). This CDR3 is 12 amino acids long. DNA of the CDR3: TGTGCCAGCAGCCGGGGATTTCATGAAGCTTTCTTT. This translates into CASSRGFHEAFF.